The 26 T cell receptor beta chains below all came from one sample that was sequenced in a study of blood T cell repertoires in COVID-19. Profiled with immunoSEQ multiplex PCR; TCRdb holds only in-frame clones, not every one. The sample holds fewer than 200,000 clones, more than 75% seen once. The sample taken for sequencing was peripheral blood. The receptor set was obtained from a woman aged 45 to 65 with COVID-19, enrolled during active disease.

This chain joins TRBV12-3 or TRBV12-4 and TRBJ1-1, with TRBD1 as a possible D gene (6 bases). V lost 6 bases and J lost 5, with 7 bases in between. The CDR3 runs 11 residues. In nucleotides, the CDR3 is TGTGCCAGCAGGACAGGAACTGAAGCTTTCTTT. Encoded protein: CASRTGTEAFF.

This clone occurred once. The CDR3 reads CASSMREETQYF. The DNA of the CDR3 is TGTGCCAGTAGTATGCGGGAAGAGACCCAGTACTTC. V usage is TRBV19 and J usage is TRBJ2-5; D is possibly TRBD2 (5 bases). Germline V gives CDR1 LNHDA, CDR2 SQIVND (reference sequence). V lost 3 bases to trimming and J lost 3 bases, with 5 bases between them. The CDR3 covers 12 residues. The whole variable domain, remainder taken from reference TRBV19 and TRBJ2-5, is DGGITQSPKYLFRKEGQNVTLSCEQNLNHDAMYWYRQDPGQGLRLIYYSQIVNDFQKGDIAEGYSVSREKKESFPLTVTSAQKNPTAFYLCASSMREETQYFGPGTRLLVL.

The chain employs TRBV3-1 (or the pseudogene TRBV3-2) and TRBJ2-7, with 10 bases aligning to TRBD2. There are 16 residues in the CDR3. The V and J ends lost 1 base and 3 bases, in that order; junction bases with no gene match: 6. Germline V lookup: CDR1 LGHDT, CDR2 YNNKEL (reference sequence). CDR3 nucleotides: TGTGCCAGCAGCCAAGTATATAGCGGGGGGTTCTACGAGCAGTACTTC. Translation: CASSQVYSGGFYEQYF.

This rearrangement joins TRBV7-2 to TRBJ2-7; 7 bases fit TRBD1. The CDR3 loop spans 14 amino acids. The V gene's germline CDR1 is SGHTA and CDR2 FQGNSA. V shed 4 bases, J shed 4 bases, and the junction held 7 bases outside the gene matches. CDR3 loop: CASSSRTGDYEQYF. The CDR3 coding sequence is TGTGCCAGCAGCTCCAGGACAGGTGATTACGAGCAGTACTTC.

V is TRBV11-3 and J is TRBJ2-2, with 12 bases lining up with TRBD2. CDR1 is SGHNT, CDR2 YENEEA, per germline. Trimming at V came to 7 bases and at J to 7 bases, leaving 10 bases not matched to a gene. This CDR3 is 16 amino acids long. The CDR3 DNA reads TGTGCCAGCACACCTAGCGGGGGGGCCGGTCGCGGGGAGCTGTTTTTT. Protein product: CASTPSGGAGRGELFF.

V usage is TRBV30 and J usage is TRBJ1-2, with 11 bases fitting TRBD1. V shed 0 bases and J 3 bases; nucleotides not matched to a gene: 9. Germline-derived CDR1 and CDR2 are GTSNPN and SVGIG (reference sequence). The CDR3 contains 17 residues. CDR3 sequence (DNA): TGTGCCTGGAGTGTACTTGGACAGGGGGCGTTTTACTATGGCTACACCTTC. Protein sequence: CAWSVLGQGAFYYGYTF.

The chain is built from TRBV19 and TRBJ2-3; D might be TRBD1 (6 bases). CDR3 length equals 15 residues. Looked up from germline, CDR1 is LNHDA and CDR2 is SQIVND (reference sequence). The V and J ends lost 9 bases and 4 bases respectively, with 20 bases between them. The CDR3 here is CASSFGWGRADTQYF. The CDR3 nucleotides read TGTGCCAGCAGTTTTGGATGGGGGCGGGCAGATACGCAGTATTTT.

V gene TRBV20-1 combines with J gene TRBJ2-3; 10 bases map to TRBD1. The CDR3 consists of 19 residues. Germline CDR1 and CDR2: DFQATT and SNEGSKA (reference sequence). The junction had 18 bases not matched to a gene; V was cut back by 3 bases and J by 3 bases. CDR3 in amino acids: CSASGQGGLFPMWTDTQYF. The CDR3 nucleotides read TGCAGTGCTAGTGGACAGGGGGGACTTTTTCCGATGTGGACAGATACGCAGTATTTT.

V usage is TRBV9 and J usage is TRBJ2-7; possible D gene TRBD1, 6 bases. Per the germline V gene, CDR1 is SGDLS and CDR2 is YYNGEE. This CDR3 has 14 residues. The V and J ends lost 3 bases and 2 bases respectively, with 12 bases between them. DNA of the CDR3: TGTGCCAGCAGCGACCTGGACAGTACCTACGAGCAGTACTTC. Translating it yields CASSDLDSTYEQYF.

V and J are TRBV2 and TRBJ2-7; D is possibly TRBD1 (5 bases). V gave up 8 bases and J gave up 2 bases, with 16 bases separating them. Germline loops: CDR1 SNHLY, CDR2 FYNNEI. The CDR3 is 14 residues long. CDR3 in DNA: TGTGCCAGCGGCCAGTCCGGCAGGGCCTACGAGCAGTACTTC. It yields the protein CASGQSGRAYEQYF.

The DNA for the CDR3 is TGTGCCTGGTCGGCGGGCGGCACAGATACGCAGTATTTT. This codes for CAWSAGGTDTQYF. This chain connects TRBV30 to TRBJ2-3, with D possibly being TRBD2 (5 bases). Trimming pared 5 bases from V and 1 base from J, leaving 10 bases between. This CDR3 is 13 amino acids long. Germline V gene lookup returns CDR1 GTSNPN and CDR2 SVGIG (reference sequence).

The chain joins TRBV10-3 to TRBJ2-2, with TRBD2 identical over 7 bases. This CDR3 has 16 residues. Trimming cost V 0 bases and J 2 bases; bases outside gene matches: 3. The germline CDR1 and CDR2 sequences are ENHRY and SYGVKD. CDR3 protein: CAISESKRDNTGELFF. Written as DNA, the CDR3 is TGTGCCATCAGTGAGTCGAAGCGGGACAACACCGGGGAGCTGTTTTTT.

CDR3 sequence: CSATGGGQGLYEQYF. CDR3 in DNA: TGCAGCGCCACCGGGGGGGGACAAGGCCTTTACGAGCAGTACTTC. The chain uses TRBV29-1 and TRBJ2-7; 8 bases are shared with TRBD2. The CDR3 runs to 15 residues. The trim removed 7 bases at V and 4 bases at J, leaving 15 bases unmatched. Germline V CDR1 and CDR2: SQVTM, ANQGSEA.

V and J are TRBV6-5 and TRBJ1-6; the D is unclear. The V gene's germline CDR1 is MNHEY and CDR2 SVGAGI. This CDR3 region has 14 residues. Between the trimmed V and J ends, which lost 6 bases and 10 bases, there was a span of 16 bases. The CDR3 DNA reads TGTGCCAGCAGCTTAAGACGGGATGGCTCACCCCTCCACTTT. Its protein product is CASSLRRDGSPLHF.

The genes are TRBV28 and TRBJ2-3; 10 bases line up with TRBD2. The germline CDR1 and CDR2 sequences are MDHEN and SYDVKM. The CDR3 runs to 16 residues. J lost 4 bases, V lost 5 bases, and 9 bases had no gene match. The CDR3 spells CASSPPELAGSDTQYF. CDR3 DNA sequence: TGTGCCAGCAGTCCGCCGGAACTAGCGGGGTCAGATACGCAGTATTTT.

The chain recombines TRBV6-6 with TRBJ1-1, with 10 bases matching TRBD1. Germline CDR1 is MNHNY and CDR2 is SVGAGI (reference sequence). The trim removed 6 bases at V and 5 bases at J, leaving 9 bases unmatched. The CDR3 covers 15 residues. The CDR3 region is CASSLTGTGVTEAFF. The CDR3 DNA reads TGTGCCAGCAGCCTTACCGGGACAGGGGTGACTGAAGCTTTCTTT.

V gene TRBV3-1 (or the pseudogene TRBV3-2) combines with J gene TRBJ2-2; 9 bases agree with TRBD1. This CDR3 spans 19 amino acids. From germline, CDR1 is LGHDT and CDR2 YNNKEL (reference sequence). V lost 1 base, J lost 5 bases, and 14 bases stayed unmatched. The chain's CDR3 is CASSQVVTGGHSGTGELFF. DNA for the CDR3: TGTGCCAGCAGCCAAGTGGTGACAGGGGGTCATTCGGGGACCGGGGAGCTGTTTTTT.

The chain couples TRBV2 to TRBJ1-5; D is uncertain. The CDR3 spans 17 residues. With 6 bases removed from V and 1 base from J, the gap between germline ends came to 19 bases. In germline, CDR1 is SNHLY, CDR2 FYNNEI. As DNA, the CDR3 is TGTGCCAGCAGGGCGGTCAGCCTATCGAGAAGCAATCAGCCCCAGCATTTT. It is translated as CASRAVSLSRSNQPQHF.

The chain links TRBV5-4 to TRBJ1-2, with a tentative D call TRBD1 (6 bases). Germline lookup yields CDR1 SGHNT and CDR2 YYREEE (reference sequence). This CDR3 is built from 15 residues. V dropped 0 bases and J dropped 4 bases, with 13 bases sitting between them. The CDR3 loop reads CASSLVLTGTYGYTF. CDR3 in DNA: TGTGCCAGCAGCTTGGTCCTGACAGGTACCTATGGCTACACCTTC.

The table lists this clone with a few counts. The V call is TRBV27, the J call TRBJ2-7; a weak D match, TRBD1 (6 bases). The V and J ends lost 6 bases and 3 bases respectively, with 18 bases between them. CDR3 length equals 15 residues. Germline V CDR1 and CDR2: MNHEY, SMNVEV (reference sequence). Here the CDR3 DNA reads TGTGCCAGCAGCGAACTCGGGACAAATCGCTACGAGCAGTACTTC. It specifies CASSELGTNRYEQYF.

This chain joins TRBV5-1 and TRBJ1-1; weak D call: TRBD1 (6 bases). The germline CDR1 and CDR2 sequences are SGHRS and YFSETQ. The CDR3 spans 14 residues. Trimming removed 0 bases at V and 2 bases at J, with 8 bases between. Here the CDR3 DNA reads TGCGCCAGCAGCTTGGGCAGGGGCAACACTGAAGCTTTCTTT. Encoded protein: CASSLGRGNTEAFF.

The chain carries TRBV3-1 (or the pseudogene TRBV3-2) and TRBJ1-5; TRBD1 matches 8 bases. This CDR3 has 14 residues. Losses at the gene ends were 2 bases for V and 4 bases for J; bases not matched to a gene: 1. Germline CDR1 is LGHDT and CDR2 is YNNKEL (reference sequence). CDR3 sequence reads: CASSQTGGNQPQHF. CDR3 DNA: TGTGCCAGCAGCCAAACAGGGGGGAATCAGCCCCAGCATTTT.

The CDR3 DNA reads as TGTGCCAGCAGTTACTCGTCCAGGGATCAGCCCCAGCATTTT. Amino acid sequence: CASSYSSRDQPQHF. V and J are TRBV6-2 or TRBV6-3 and TRBJ1-5; weak D call: TRBD1 (5 bases). V lost 0 bases and J lost 5, with 8 bases in between. The germline V gene has CDR1 MNHEY and CDR2 SVGEGT. CDR3 length: 14 amino acids.

The CDR3 sequence is CASSKFGGAGETQYF. In DNA form, the CDR3 reads TGTGCCAGCAGCAAATTCGGGGGGGCCGGTGAGACCCAGTACTTC. The V and J genes are TRBV6-4 and TRBJ2-5, with 8 nucleotides matching TRBD2. The CDR3 contains 15 residues. V lost 6 bases, J lost 5 bases, and 11 bases stayed unmatched. From germline, CDR1 is MRHNA and CDR2 SNTAGT.

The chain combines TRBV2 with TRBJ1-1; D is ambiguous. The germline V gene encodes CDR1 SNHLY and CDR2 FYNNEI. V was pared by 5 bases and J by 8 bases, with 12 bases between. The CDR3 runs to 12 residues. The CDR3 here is CASSITRSEAFF. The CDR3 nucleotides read TGTGCCAGCAGTATTACCCGGAGCGAAGCTTTCTTT.

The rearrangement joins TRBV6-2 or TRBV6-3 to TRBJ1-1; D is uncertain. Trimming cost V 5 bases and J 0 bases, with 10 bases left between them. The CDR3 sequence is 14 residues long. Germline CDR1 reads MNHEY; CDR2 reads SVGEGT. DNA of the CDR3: TGTGCCAGCAGTCAACTGTCTATGAACACTGAAGCTTTCTTT. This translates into CASSQLSMNTEAFF.